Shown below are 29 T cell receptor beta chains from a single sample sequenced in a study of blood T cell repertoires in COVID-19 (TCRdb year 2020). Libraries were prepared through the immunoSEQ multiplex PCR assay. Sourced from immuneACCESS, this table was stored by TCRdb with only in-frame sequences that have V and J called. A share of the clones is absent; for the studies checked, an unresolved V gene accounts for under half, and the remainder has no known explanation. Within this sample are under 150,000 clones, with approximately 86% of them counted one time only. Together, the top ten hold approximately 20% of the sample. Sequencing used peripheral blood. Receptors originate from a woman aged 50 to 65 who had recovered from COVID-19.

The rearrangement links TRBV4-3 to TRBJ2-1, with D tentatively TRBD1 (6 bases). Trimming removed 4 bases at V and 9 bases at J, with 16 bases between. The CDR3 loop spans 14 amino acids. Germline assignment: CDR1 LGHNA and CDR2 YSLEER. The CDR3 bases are TGCGCCAGCAGCCCAAAGAGGATGGGGGCTGAGCAGTTCTTC. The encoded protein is CASSPKRMGAEQFF.

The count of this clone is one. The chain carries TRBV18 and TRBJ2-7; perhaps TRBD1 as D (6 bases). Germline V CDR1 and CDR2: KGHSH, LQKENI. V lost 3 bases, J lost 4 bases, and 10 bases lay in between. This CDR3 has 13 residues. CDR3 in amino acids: CASSPATGYEQYF. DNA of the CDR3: TGTGCCAGCTCACCGGCAACAGGGTACGAGCAGTACTTC. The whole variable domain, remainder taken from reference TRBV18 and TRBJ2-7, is NAGVMQNPRHLVRRRGQEARLRCSPMKGHSHVYWYRQLPEEGLKFMVYLQKENIIDESGMPKERFSAEFPKEGPSILRIQQVVRGDSAAYFCASSPATGYEQYFGPGTRLTVT.

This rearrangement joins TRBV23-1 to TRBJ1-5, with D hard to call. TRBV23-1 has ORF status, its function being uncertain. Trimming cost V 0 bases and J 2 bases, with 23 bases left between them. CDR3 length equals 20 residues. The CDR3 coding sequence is TGCGCCAGCAGTCAATCGCCCCGCCAGTATCCGCAGTTTGGCAATCAGCCCCAGCATTTT. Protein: CASSQSPRQYPQFGNQPQHF.

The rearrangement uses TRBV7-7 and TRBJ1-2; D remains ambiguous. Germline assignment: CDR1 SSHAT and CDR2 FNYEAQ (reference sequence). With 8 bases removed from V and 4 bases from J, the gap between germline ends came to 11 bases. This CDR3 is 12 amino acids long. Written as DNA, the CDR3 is TGTGCCAGCCTGGTTAAGCCCTATGGCTACACCTTC. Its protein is CASLVKPYGYTF.

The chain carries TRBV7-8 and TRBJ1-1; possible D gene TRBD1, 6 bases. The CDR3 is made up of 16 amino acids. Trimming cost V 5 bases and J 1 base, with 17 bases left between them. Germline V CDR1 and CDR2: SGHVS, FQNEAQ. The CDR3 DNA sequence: TGTGCCAGCAGCCCAAATTCGGACAGCGCGAACACTGAAGCTTTCTTT. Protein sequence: CASSPNSDSANTEAFF. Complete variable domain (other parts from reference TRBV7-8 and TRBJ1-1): GAGVSQSPRYKVAKRGQDVALRCDPISGHVSLFWYQQALGQGPEFLTYFQNEAQLDKSGLPSDRFFAERPEGSVSTLKIQRTQQEDSAVYLCASSPNSDSANTEAFFGQGTRLTVV.

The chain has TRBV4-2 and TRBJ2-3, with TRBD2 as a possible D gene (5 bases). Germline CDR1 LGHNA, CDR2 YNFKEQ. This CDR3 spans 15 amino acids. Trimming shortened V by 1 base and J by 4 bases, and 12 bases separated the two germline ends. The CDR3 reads CASSQAGGSSDTQYF. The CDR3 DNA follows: TGTGCCAGCAGCCAAGCTGGAGGCTCTTCAGATACGCAGTATTTT.

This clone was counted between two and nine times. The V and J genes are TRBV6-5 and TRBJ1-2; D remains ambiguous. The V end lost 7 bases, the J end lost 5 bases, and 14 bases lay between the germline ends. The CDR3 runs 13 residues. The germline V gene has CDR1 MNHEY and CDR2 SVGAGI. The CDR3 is CASKRGFGYGYTF. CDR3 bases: TGTGCCAGCAAAAGAGGGTTTGGATATGGCTACACCTTC.

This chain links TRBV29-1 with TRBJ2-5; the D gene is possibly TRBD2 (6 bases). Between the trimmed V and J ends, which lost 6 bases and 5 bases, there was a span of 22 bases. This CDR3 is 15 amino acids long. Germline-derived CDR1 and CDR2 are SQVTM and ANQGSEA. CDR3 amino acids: CSVKLGLPSWETQYF. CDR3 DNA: TGCAGCGTCAAACTGGGACTGCCCTCGTGGGAGACCCAGTACTTC.

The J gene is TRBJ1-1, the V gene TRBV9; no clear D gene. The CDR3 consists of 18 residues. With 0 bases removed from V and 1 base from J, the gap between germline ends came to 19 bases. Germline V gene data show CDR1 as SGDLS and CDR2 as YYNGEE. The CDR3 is CASSVALSSDMGNTEAFF. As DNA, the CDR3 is TGTGCCAGCAGCGTAGCCTTAAGTTCCGACATGGGGAACACTGAAGCTTTCTTT.

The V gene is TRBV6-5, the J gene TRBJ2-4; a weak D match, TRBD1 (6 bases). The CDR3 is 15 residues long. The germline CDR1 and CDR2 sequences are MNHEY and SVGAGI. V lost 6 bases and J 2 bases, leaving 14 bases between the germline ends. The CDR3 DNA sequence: TGTGCCAGCAGGGACAGTATCCTCCCCAAAAACATTCAGTACTTC. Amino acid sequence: CASRDSILPKNIQYF.

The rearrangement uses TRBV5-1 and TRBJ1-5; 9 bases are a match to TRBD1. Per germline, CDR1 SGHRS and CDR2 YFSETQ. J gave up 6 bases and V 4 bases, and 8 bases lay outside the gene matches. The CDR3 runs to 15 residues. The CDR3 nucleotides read TGCGCCAGCAGCGCCGGGACAGGGATGGGTCAGCCCCAGCATTTT. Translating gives CASSAGTGMGQPQHF.

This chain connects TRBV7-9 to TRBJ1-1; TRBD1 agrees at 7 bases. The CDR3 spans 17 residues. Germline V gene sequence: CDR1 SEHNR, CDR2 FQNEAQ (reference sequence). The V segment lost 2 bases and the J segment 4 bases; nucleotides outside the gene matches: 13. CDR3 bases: TGTGCCAGCAGCTTATTCCACCACAGGGACAGCATCACTGAAGCTTTCTTT. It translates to CASSLFHHRDSITEAFF.

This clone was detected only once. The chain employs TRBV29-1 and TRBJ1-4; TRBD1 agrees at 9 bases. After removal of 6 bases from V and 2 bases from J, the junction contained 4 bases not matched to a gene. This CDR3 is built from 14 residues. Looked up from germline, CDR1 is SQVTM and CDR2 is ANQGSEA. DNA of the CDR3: TGCAGCGTCCACGGACAGGGGACTAATGAAAAACTGTTTTTT. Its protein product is CSVHGQGTNEKLFF.

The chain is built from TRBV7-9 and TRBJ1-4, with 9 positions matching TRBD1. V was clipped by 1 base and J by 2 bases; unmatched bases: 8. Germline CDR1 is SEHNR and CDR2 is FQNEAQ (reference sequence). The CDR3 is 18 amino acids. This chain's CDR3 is CASSLERGQGITNEKLFF. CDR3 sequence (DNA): TGTGCCAGCAGCTTAGAGAGGGGACAGGGAATCACTAATGAAAAACTGTTTTTT.

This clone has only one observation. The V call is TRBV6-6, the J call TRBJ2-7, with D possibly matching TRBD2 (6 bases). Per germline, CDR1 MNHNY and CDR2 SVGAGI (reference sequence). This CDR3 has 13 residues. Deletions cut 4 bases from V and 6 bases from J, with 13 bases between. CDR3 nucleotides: TGTGCCAGCAGTTTTTCCCGGGAGACCGAGCAGTACTTC. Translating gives CASSFSRETEQYF.

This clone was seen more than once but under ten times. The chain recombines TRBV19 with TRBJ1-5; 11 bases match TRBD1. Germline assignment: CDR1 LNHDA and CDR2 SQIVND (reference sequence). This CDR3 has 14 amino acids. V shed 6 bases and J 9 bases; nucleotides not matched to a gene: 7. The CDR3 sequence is CASRGQGASAPQHF. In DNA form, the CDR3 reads TGTGCCAGTAGAGGACAGGGGGCGAGTGCGCCCCAGCATTTT.

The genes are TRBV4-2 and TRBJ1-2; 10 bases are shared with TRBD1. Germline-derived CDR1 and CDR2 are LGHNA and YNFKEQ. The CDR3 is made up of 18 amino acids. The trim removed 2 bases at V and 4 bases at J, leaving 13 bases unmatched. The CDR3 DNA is TGTGCCAGCAGCCAAACCCCGCCTTGGACAGGGGGGACCTATGGCTACACCTTC. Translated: CASSQTPPWTGGTYGYTF.

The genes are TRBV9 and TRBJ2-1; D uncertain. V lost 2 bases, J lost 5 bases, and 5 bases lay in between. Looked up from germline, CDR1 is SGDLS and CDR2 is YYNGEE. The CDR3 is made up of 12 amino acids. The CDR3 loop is CASSVLNNEQFF. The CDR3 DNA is TGTGCCAGCAGCGTCCTTAACAATGAGCAGTTCTTC.

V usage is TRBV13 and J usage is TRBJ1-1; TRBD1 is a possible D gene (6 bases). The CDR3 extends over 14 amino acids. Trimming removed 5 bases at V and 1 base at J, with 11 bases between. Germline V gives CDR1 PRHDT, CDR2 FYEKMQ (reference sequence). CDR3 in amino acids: CASSHTGRNTEAFF. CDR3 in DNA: TGTGCCAGCAGCCATACAGGGAGGAACACTGAAGCTTTCTTT.

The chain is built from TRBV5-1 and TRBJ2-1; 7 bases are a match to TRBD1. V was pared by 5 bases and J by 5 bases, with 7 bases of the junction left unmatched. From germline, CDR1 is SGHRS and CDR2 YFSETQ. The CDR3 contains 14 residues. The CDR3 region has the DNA TGCGCCAGCAGAATGGACAGGTATAACAATGAGCAGTTCTTC. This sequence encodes CASRMDRYNNEQFF.

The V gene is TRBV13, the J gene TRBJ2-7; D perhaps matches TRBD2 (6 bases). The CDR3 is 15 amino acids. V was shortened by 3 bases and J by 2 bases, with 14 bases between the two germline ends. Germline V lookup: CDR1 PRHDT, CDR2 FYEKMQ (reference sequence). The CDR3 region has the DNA TGTGCCAGCAGCTTCGTAGGTAGCGGTGCCTACGAGCAGTACTTC. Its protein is CASSFVGSGAYEQYF.

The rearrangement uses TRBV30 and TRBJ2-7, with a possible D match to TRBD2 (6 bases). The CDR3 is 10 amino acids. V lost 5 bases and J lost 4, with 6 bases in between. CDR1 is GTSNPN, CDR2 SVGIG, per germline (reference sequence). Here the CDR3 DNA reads TGTGCCTGGGGGACTTACGAGCAGTACTTC. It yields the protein CAWGTYEQYF.

The CDR3 protein is CASSGDSSYEQYF. The CDR3, as DNA: TGTGCCAGTAGTGGAGACAGCTCCTACGAGCAGTACTTC. The rearrangement uses TRBV19 and TRBJ2-7; weak D call: TRBD1 (5 bases). CDR3 length: 13 amino acids. V shed 5 bases and J shed 0 bases, with 8 bases lying between them. The germline CDR1 and CDR2 sequences are LNHDA and SQIVND (reference sequence).

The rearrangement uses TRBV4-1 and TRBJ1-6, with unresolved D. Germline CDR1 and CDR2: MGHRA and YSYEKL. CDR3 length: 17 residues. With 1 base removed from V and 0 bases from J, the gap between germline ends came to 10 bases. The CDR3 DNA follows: TGCGCCAGCAGCCAAGCCTATCCGAGCTCCTATAATTCACCCCTCCACTTT. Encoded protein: CASSQAYPSSYNSPLHF.

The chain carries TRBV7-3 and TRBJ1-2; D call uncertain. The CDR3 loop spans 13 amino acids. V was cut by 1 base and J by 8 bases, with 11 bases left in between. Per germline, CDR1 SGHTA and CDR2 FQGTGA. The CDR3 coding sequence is TGTGCCAGCAGCTTAAGTCCCGGGAGAGGCTACACCTTC. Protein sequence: CASSLSPGRGYTF. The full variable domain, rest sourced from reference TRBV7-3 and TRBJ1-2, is GAGVSQTPSNKVTEKGKYVELRCDPISGHTALYWYRQSLGQGPEFLIYFQGTGAADDSGLPNDRFFAVRPEGSVSTLKIQRTERGDSAVYLCASSLSPGRGYTFGSGTRLTVV.

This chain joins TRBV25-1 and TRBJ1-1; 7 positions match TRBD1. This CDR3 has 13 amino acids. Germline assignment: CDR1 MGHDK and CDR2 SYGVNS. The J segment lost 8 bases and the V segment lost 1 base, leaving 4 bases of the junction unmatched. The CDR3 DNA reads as TGTGCCAGCAGTGAATGGGGGGACAGAGAAGCTTTCTTT. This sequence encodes CASSEWGDREAFF.

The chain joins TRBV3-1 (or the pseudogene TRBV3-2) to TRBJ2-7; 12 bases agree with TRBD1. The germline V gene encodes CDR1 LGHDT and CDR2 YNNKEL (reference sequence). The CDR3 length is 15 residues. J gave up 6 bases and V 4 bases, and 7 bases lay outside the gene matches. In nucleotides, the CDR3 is TGTGCCAGCAGCCCCCTGGGACAGGGGGCTAGCGAGCAGTACTTC. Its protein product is CASSPLGQGASEQYF.

In DNA form, the CDR3 reads TGTGCCAGCTCACCTTCCTCAGGGACTACGCGGGCTTTCTTT. This gives the protein CASSPSSGTTRAFF. V usage is TRBV18 and J usage is TRBJ1-1; maybe TRBD1 (5 bases). The CDR3 totals 14 residues. CDR1 KGHSH and CDR2 LQKENI come from the germline V gene. Trimming stripped 3 bases from V and 11 bases from J, with 19 bases between. Together with reference TRBV18 and TRBJ1-1, the CDR3 gives the full variable domain: NAGVMQNPRHLVRRRGQEARLRCSPMKGHSHVYWYRQLPEEGLKFMVYLQKENIIDESGMPKERFSAEFPKEGPSILRIQQVVRGDSAAYFCASSPSSGTTRAFFGQGTRLTVV.

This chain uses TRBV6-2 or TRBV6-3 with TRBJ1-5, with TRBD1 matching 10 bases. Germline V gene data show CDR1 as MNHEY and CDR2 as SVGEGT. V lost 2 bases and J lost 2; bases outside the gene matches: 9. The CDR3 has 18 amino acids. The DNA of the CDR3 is TGTGCCAGCAGTTACGAGACAGGGGGCGCTGGGGGCAATCAGCCCCAGCATTTT. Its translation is CASSYETGGAGGNQPQHF.